This TCR beta chain stems from a study of radiation and T cells in renal cell carcinoma. Time point meaning: baseline pretreatment blood. Noted treatment: 15 Gy SBRT to primary tumor, nephrectomy 4 weeks later. Study-level results: No pretreatment tumor biopsies were available for baseline clonotypes. From baseline, blood top tumor clonotypes peaked at 2 weeks post-radiation.

The CDR3 runs 16 residues. CDR1 is MDHEN, CDR2 SYDVKM, per germline. V lost 8 bases to trimming and J lost 4 bases, with 20 bases between them. Details on this clone: Antigen unknown.

Repertoires were generated with immunoSEQ multiplex PCR, while TCRdb's copy carries only in-frame clones and drops some. Among about 140,000 clones listed, roughly 80% were seen once. The clonotype originates from a woman between 45 and 60 years old with renal cell carcinoma. Sample: blood, taken from a patient whose treatment included radiotherapy and nephrectomy. This chain joins TRBV28 and TRBJ2-2, with D possibly TRBD1 on 6 matching bases. The CDR3 loop is CASYPSGVLRTGELFF. The CDR3 bases are TGTGCCAGCTACCCTTCAGGGGTTTTGCGCACCGGGGAGCTGTTTTTT.